The next 18 T cell receptor beta chains were all read from a single sample in a study of cytomegalovirus exposure and HLA in healthy donors. This PCR relied on a set of 60 Vbeta primers and 13 Jbeta primers. Some clones are missing from TCRdb's copy, which holds only in-frame ones; the method was immunoSEQ multiplex PCR. The profile shows under 150,000 clones, 75% to 80% of them singletons. The source material was PBMCs. The source is a woman aged 30 to 39 in good health and CMV-seronegative.

The chain employs TRBV6-4 and TRBJ2-3, with 9 bases that match TRBD1. This CDR3 is built from 15 residues. CDR1 and CDR2 (germline): MRHNA, SNTAGT. With V trimmed by 4 bases and J by 4 bases, 6 bases remained unmatched. CDR3 loop: CASSAGTGYADTQYF. The CDR3 region has the DNA TGTGCCAGCAGTGCCGGGACAGGGTACGCAGATACGCAGTATTTT.

The chain has TRBV10-3 and TRBJ1-1; unclear D gene. The germline V gene has CDR1 ENHRY and CDR2 SYGVKD. V was shortened by 8 bases and J by 5 bases, with 12 bases between the two germline ends. There are 12 residues in the CDR3. The CDR3 DNA follows: TGTGCCATCCAGGCTGGGGAGACTGAAGCTTTCTTT. This translates into CAIQAGETEAFF.

The rearrangement links TRBV2 to TRBJ1-2; D perhaps matches TRBD1 (5 bases). Germline V gene sequence: CDR1 SNHLY, CDR2 FYNNEI. The CDR3 length is 15 residues. Trimming shortened V by 6 bases and J by 8 bases, and 22 bases separated the two germline ends. The CDR3 spells CASRAGRNQGGGYTF. DNA for the CDR3: TGTGCCAGCAGAGCCGGACGAAATCAGGGAGGAGGCTACACCTTC.

The CDR3 coding sequence is TGCGCCAGCAGCTCAGGACTGACGAACTATGGCTACACCTTC. Encoded protein: CASSSGLTNYGYTF. The chain uses TRBV5-1 and TRBJ1-2; D unresolved. Germline CDR1 SGHRS, CDR2 YFSETQ. This CDR3 has 14 amino acids. The V gene lost 3 bases and the J gene lost 2 bases, with 11 bases spanning the gap.

The chain couples TRBV4-1 to TRBJ1-1; no firm D call. Looked up from germline, CDR1 is MGHRA and CDR2 is YSYEKL. This CDR3 has 14 amino acids. V lost 0 bases to trimming and J lost 7 bases, with 12 bases between them. This chain's CDR3 is CASSQDPGRYEAFF. DNA for the CDR3: TGCGCCAGCAGCCAAGATCCGGGAAGGTATGAAGCTTTCTTT.

The chain joins TRBV7-2 to TRBJ1-3; tentative D call: TRBD1 (5 bases). Between the trimmed V and J ends, which lost 2 bases and 8 bases, there was a span of 7 bases. The CDR3 is made up of 12 amino acids. Germline V lookup: CDR1 SGHTA, CDR2 FQGNSA. The CDR3: CASSLTGDTIYF. CDR3 nucleotides: TGTGCCAGCAGCTTAACAGGAGACACCATATATTTT.

The chain links TRBV23-1 to TRBJ2-7; 8 bases are shared with TRBD1. TRBV23-1 carries the ORF label, with uncertain function. V shed 0 bases and J 3 bases; nucleotides not matched to a gene: 4. The CDR3 runs to 15 residues. CDR3 protein: CASSQSQGGIYEQYF. Here the CDR3 DNA reads TGCGCCAGCAGTCAATCACAGGGGGGAATCTACGAGCAGTACTTC.

The rearrangement joins TRBV6-5 to TRBJ1-2; D uncertain. CDR1 is MNHEY and CDR2 is SVGAGI in the germline V gene. CDR3 length equals 12 residues. Trimming shortened V by 6 bases and J by 4 bases, and 9 bases separated the two germline ends. For the CDR3, the DNA is TGTGCCAGCAGGGCCGAGGGCTATGGCTACACCTTC. As protein: CASRAEGYGYTF.

The V gene is TRBV2, the J gene TRBJ2-7; D not certain. From germline, CDR1 is SNHLY and CDR2 FYNNEI. The CDR3 length is 11 residues. V was trimmed by 6 bases and J by 3 bases, leaving 6 bases between them. The CDR3 nucleotides read TGTGCCAGCAGGGTCAGCTACGAGCAGTACTTC. Residues: CASRVSYEQYF.

This sequence joins TRBV30 and TRBJ1-3; D may be TRBD1 (5 bases). Trimming took 6 bases from V and 1 from J, leaving 10 bases between them. There are 13 residues in the CDR3. The germline gives CDR1 GTSNPN, CDR2 SVGIG (reference sequence). The CDR3 sequence: CACPGGSGNTIYF. DNA for the CDR3: TGTGCCTGCCCGGGGGGGTCTGGAAACACCATATATTTT.

The rearrangement links TRBV18 to TRBJ2-7, with TRBD1 matching 12 bases. Germline CDR1 and CDR2: KGHSH and LQKENI. CDR3 size: 14 residues. Trimming cost V 5 bases and J 7 bases; bases outside gene matches: 6. The chain's CDR3 is CASSTGQGAWEQYF. DNA for the CDR3: TGTGCCAGCTCAACGGGACAGGGGGCTTGGGAGCAGTACTTC.

The V gene is TRBV6-5, the J gene TRBJ1-6, with D possibly TRBD1 on 5 matching bases. The length of the CDR3 is 13 residues. V lost 8 bases to trimming and J lost 9 bases, with 14 bases between them. Germline values: CDR1 MNHEY, CDR2 SVGAGI. The CDR3 loop reads CASCRGVGSPLHF. DNA of the CDR3: TGTGCCAGCTGTCGGGGGGTGGGTTCACCCCTCCACTTT.

This clone was counted a few times. The V call is TRBV9, the J call TRBJ2-1; D possibly corresponds to TRBD2 (6 bases). This CDR3 contains 16 residues. Germline CDR1 is SGDLS and CDR2 is YYNGEE. V lost 0 bases and J 0 bases, leaving 10 bases between the germline ends. The CDR3, as DNA: TGTGCCAGCAGCGTAGTGGACTACCGCTCCTACAATGAGCAGTTCTTC. This encodes CASSVVDYRSYNEQFF.

This CDR3 reads CASSYARWRAYGYTF. Written as DNA, the CDR3 is TGTGCCAGCAGTTACGCTAGATGGAGGGCCTATGGCTACACCTTC. The V gene is TRBV6-5, the J gene TRBJ1-2, with D uncertain. Trimming removed 2 bases from V and 4 bases from J, with 14 bases in between. This CDR3 comprises 15 residues. Germline V gene sequence: CDR1 MNHEY, CDR2 SVGAGI.

The V and J genes are TRBV19 and TRBJ2-7, with TRBD2 matching over 11 bases. Per germline, CDR1 LNHDA and CDR2 SQIVND (reference sequence). This CDR3 comprises 16 residues. Trimming at V came to 5 bases and at J to 7 bases, leaving 13 bases not matched to a gene. CDR3 amino acids: CASSERTSGLGAEQYF. As DNA, the CDR3 is TGTGCCAGTAGTGAACGGACTAGCGGGCTGGGGGCGGAGCAGTACTTC.

The V gene is TRBV7-8, the J gene TRBJ2-1; D uncertain. Trimming pared 3 bases from V and 9 bases from J, leaving 9 bases between. The CDR3 length is 12 residues. Germline CDR1 SGHVS, CDR2 FQNEAQ. CDR3 DNA sequence: TGTGCCAGCAGCTTGCGCGGCGGTGAGCAGTTCTTC. Protein: CASSLRGGEQFF. Variable domain in full (rest from reference TRBV7-8 and TRBJ2-1): GAGVSQSPRYKVAKRGQDVALRCDPISGHVSLFWYQQALGQGPEFLTYFQNEAQLDKSGLPSDRFFAERPEGSVSTLKIQRTQQEDSAVYLCASSLRGGEQFFGPGTRLTVL.

The rearrangement uses TRBV7-2 and TRBJ2-1; 9 bases are a match to TRBD1. The germline gives CDR1 SGHTA, CDR2 FQGNSA. Unmatched junction bases numbered 10, after V lost 4 bases and J lost 9 bases. The CDR3 contains 15 residues. The CDR3 DNA sequence: TGTGCCAGCAGCTGGACTCAACAGGGGGCCCGTGAGCAGTTCTTC. Translated: CASSWTQQGAREQFF. Supplemented by reference TRBV7-2 and TRBJ2-1, the full variable domain reads GAGVSQSPSNKVTEKGKDVELRCDPISGHTALYWYRQSLGQGLEFLIYFQGNSAPDKSGLPSDRFSAERTGGSVSTLTIQRTQQEDSAVYLCASSWTQQGAREQFFGPGTRLTVL.

The rearrangement joins TRBV4-3 to TRBJ1-2; D is uncertain. V was trimmed by 2 bases and J by 8 bases, leaving 18 bases between them. CDR3 length equals 15 residues. Germline V gene lookup returns CDR1 LGHNA and CDR2 YSLEER. The CDR3 nucleotides are TGCGCCAGCAGCCAATCTTTCGGACTCGATCTCGGCTACACCTTC. Translated, it gives CASSQSFGLDLGYTF.